This TCR beta chain was documented in a study of T cells after posttransplantation cyclophosphamide. General study results and limits: Recipient CMV seropositivity and CMV reactivation strongly tracked TRB clonality. Skin or GI-infiltrating T cells shared few TRB sequences with blood. Later blood repertoires were often dominated by clones from the donor CD8+ memory compartment.

At least ten counts were recorded for this clone. Antigen unknown. At one of its ends the junction is not consistent with the germline gene, which may arise from a read error. This CDR3 contains 14 residues. The germline V gene encodes CDR1 MNHEY and CDR2 SVGAGI. Sequenced by immunoSEQ multiplex PCR; TCRdb stores in-frame clones only, minus some. In total the sample includes approximately 39,000 clones, none of them seen once. Sample: PBMCs. This chain links TRBV6-5 with TRBJ2-1; 9 nucleotides agree with TRBD2. The source is a man aged 45-65 years in good health, CMV-negative, and a related stem cell transplant donor. The chain's CDR3 is CACRVASGNNEQFF. The CDR3 nucleotides read TGTGCCTGCAGAGTGGCTAGCGGGAATAATGAGCAGTTCTTC.